The present T cell receptor (beta chain) was sequenced within a study of blood T cell repertoires in COVID-19. Method: immunoSEQ multiplex PCR; TCRdb's copy keeps in-frame clones and lacks some. This repertoire shows fewer than 95,000 clones, roughly 90% found once; its top ten account for 0.75% to 0.8%. Trimming removed 7 bases from V and 9 bases from J, with 16 bases in between. The CDR3 totals 13 residues. CDR1 and CDR2 from the germline V gene are SNHLY and FYNNEI. Material for sequencing was peripheral blood. The sequence derives from an elderly woman with acute or convalescent COVID-19. The chain couples TRBV2 to TRBJ2-4; maybe TRBD1 (6 bases). CDR3 in amino acids: CASKGGAVVIQYF. The CDR3 DNA reads TGTGCCAGCAAAGGGGGTGCAGTCGTCATTCAGTACTTC.